These 13 T cell receptor beta chains originate from one sample sequenced in a study of blood T cell repertoires in COVID-19. Sequencing was performed with immunoSEQ multiplex PCR; in TCRdb, only in-frame clones are kept and a portion is missing. The table includes tens of thousands of clones, approximately 80% detected once. The sample taken for sequencing was peripheral blood. These receptor sequences come from an elderly woman with acute or convalescent COVID-19.

V is TRBV7-9 and J is TRBJ1-1; 7 nucleotides align to TRBD1. CDR3 length: 16 residues. The ends lost 5 bases at V and 4 bases at J; junction bases unmatched: 13. Germline lookup yields CDR1 SEHNR and CDR2 FQNEAQ (reference sequence). The CDR3 sequence is CASSLTGPQGRTEAFF. CDR3 DNA sequence: TGTGCCAGCAGCCTCACGGGGCCACAGGGGCGCACTGAAGCTTTCTTT.

The V call is TRBV19, the J call TRBJ1-3, with TRBD1 matching over 7 bases. Trimming at V came to 6 bases and at J to 3 bases, leaving 11 bases not matched to a gene. Germline V gene data show CDR1 as LNHDA and CDR2 as SQIVND (reference sequence). CDR3 size: 16 residues. The DNA of the CDR3 is TGTGCCAGTAGCACCTTTACAGGGGACGGTGGAAACACCATATATTTT. Amino acids: CASSTFTGDGGNTIYF. The variable domain in full, with the rest retrieved from reference TRBV19 and TRBJ1-3, is DGGITQSPKYLFRKEGQNVTLSCEQNLNHDAMYWYRQDPGQGLRLIYYSQIVNDFQKGDIAEGYSVSREKKESFPLTVTSAQKNPTAFYLCASSTFTGDGGNTIYFGEGSWLTVV.

V is TRBV5-4 and J is TRBJ2-1; D is uncertain. This CDR3 contains 14 residues. The germline V gene encodes CDR1 SGHNT and CDR2 YYREEE (reference sequence). V lost 0 bases, J lost 2 bases, and 6 bases lay in between. The CDR3 bases are TGTGCCAGCAGCTTGGCTCCGGCCTACAATGAGCAGTTCTTC. Amino acid sequence: CASSLAPAYNEQFF.

The J gene is TRBJ2-5, the V gene TRBV3-1 (or the pseudogene TRBV3-2), with a tentative D call TRBD1 (6 bases). Germline CDR1 is LGHDT and CDR2 is YNNKEL (reference sequence). Trimming pared 2 bases from V and 1 base from J, leaving 14 bases between. The CDR3 has 16 residues. The CDR3 region has the DNA TGTGCCAGCAGCCAACCGGGACAACTTGTCCAAGAGACCCAGTACTTC. Its translation: CASSQPGQLVQETQYF.

This clone was seen a handful of times. This rearrangement joins TRBV19 to TRBJ2-1, with TRBD2 matching over 7 bases. CDR3 size: 13 residues. The germline V gene has CDR1 LNHDA and CDR2 SQIVND (reference sequence). The V and J ends lost 6 bases and 7 bases, in that order; junction bases with no gene match: 6. The DNA of the CDR3 is TGTGCCAGTAGCGGGGGGTCGAGGAATGAGCAGTTCTTC. It specifies CASSGGSRNEQFF. The full variable domain, rest sourced from reference TRBV19 and TRBJ2-1, is DGGITQSPKYLFRKEGQNVTLSCEQNLNHDAMYWYRQDPGQGLRLIYYSQIVNDFQKGDIAEGYSVSREKKESFPLTVTSAQKNPTAFYLCASSGGSRNEQFFGPGTRLTVL.

The chain links TRBV3-1 (or the pseudogene TRBV3-2) to TRBJ1-6; tentatively, D is TRBD1 (5 bases). CDR1 LGHDT and CDR2 YNNKEL come from the germline V gene (reference sequence). CDR3 length: 12 amino acids. Trimming shortened V by 4 bases and J by 7 bases, and 5 bases separated the two germline ends. This CDR3 reads CASSRQNSPLHF. The CDR3 DNA reads TGTGCCAGCAGCCGACAGAATTCACCCCTCCACTTT.

The chain has TRBV2 and TRBJ2-3, with D possibly TRBD2 on 6 matching bases. The V end was cut by 4 bases, the J end by 7 bases, with 12 bases between. This CDR3 spans 13 amino acids. Germline V gene sequence: CDR1 SNHLY, CDR2 FYNNEI. For the CDR3, the DNA is TGTGCCAGCAGTGCGACTAGTGGCAATACGCAGTATTTT. Amino acids: CASSATSGNTQYF.

The V and J genes are TRBV10-2 and TRBJ2-3; 7 nucleotides line up with TRBD2. The germline V gene encodes CDR1 WSHSY and CDR2 SAAADI. The V gene end was trimmed by 4 bases and the J gene end by 1 base; junction bases not matched to a gene: 2. The CDR3 totals 14 residues. CDR3 amino acids: CASSVTSGTDTQYF. The CDR3 DNA sequence: TGCGCCAGCAGTGTTACTAGCGGCACAGATACGCAGTATTTT.

V is TRBV2 and J is TRBJ1-5; D is ambiguous. Deletions cut 4 bases from V and 9 bases from J, with 13 bases between. This CDR3 comprises 13 residues. Germline V gene sequence: CDR1 SNHLY, CDR2 FYNNEI. The CDR3 DNA is TGTGCCAGCAGTGGTCATATCAGTCTGCCCCAGCATTTT. Translated: CASSGHISLPQHF.

This clone was observed once. The chain carries TRBV29-1 and TRBJ2-3; tentative D call: TRBD1 (6 bases). V lost 5 bases and J 4 bases, leaving 10 bases between the germline ends. The CDR3 covers 12 residues. CDR1 and CDR2 from the germline V gene are SQVTM and ANQGSEA. CDR3 sequence (DNA): TGCAGCGTTCGACAGGCTCCAGATACGCAGTATTTT. Its translation: CSVRQAPDTQYF.

The chain employs TRBV28 and TRBJ1-5; possible D gene TRBD1, 6 bases. Per the germline V gene, CDR1 is MDHEN and CDR2 is SYDVKM. V lost 10 bases, J lost 5 bases, and 12 bases lay in between. This CDR3 is built from 12 residues. The CDR3 protein is CAISGVDQPQHF. In DNA form, the CDR3 reads TGTGCCATCTCAGGGGTGGATCAGCCCCAGCATTTT.

CDR3 sequence (DNA): TGTGCCAGCAGCTTTGCCGGGACAGGCCCCCACTACGAGCAGTACTTC. Its translation: CASSFAGTGPHYEQYF. This chain uses TRBV12-1 with TRBJ2-7; the table's D call TRBD1 went unverified against the DNA. TRBV12-1 is described as a pseudogene. CDR3 size: 16 residues.

This clone came up once. V is TRBV11-2 and J is TRBJ2-7, with a tentative D call TRBD1 (6 bases). CDR1 and CDR2 (germline): SGHAT, FQNNGV. The CDR3 is 14 amino acids. V was pared by 2 bases and J by 2 bases, with 10 bases between. The CDR3 is CASSLPGQPYEQYF. The CDR3 DNA reads as TGTGCCAGCAGCTTACCCGGACAGCCCTACGAGCAGTACTTC.